The 15 T cell receptor beta chains below all came from one sample that was sequenced in a study of cytomegalovirus exposure and HLA in healthy donors. The data were produced by immunoSEQ multiplex PCR, yet TCRdb's version contains in-frame clones alone and is incomplete. The data hold roughly 100,000 clones, with about 88% observed a single time. The sample taken for sequencing was PBMCs. Source of these receptors: a woman between 18 and 29 years old in good health and CMV-seropositive.

This clone was counted a single time. The CDR3 here is CASSEATGGGADTQYF. For the CDR3, the DNA is TGTGCCAGCAGTGAAGCTACGGGGGGCGGGGCAGATACGCAGTATTTT. The V and J genes are TRBV6-1 and TRBJ2-3, with a tentative D call TRBD2 (7 bases). From germline, CDR1 is MNHNS and CDR2 SASEGT. This CDR3 region has 16 residues. The germline V and J ends were trimmed by 0 bases and 4 bases, with 14 bases remaining between them.

This clone was found once. This rearrangement joins TRBV30 to TRBJ1-2; D is undetermined. Germline V gene sequence: CDR1 GTSNPN, CDR2 SVGIG (reference sequence). CDR3 length: 15 residues. V shed 2 bases and J shed 6 bases, with 19 bases lying between them. The CDR3 sequence is CAWSNQPEMMHGYTF. The CDR3 nucleotides read TGTGCCTGGAGTAACCAACCGGAGATGATGCATGGCTACACCTTC. Filled out from reference TRBV30 and TRBJ1-2, the complete variable domain reads SQTIHQWPATLVQPVGSPLSLECTVEGTSNPNLYWYRQAAGRGLQLLFYSVGIGQISSEVPQNLSASRPQDRQFILSSKKLLLSDSGFYLCAWSNQPEMMHGYTFGSGTRLTVV.

In its sample, this clone was seen a few times. V and J are TRBV6-6 and TRBJ1-5; D may be TRBD1 (6 bases). CDR1 and CDR2 from the germline V gene are MNHNY and SVGAGI (reference sequence). The CDR3 has 12 residues. V was cut by 11 bases and J by 7 bases, with 15 bases left in between. CDR3 sequence (DNA): TGTGCCTCAGGGGAGGGTGGACAGCCCCAGCATTTT. It encodes CASGEGGQPQHF.

The J gene is TRBJ2-2, the V gene TRBV7-6; TRBD1 might be the D (5 bases). This CDR3 region has 15 residues. With 3 bases removed from V and 0 bases from J, the gap between germline ends came to 8 bases. Germline CDR1 and CDR2: SGHVS and FNYEAQ. CDR3 region: CASSFDSSNTGELFF. The CDR3 DNA reads TGTGCCAGCAGCTTCGACAGTTCGAACACCGGGGAGCTGTTTTTT.

V is TRBV7-8 and J is TRBJ2-3; D unresolved. The germline V gene has CDR1 SGHVS and CDR2 FQNEAQ. The V end was cut by 0 bases, the J end by 4 bases, with 5 bases between. This CDR3 contains 13 residues. The CDR3 bases are TGTGCCAGCAGCTTAGCCCTCCCAGATACGCAGTATTTT. Amino acid sequence: CASSLALPDTQYF. The full variable domain, with the rest looked up from reference TRBV7-8 and TRBJ2-3, is GAGVSQSPRYKVAKRGQDVALRCDPISGHVSLFWYQQALGQGPEFLTYFQNEAQLDKSGLPSDRFFAERPEGSVSTLKIQRTQQEDSAVYLCASSLALPDTQYFGPGTRLTVL.

The rearrangement joins TRBV6-1 to TRBJ1-3, with a tentative D call TRBD1 (5 bases). CDR3 length: 17 residues. CDR1 is MNHNS and CDR2 is SASEGT in the germline V gene. Trimming shortened V by 2 bases and J by 0 bases, and 14 bases separated the two germline ends. The chain's CDR3 is CASSEHLRVGSGNTIYF. CDR3 DNA sequence: TGTGCCAGCAGTGAACATCTCAGGGTAGGCTCTGGAAACACCATATATTTT.

This clone has only a few counts. The rearrangement links TRBV28 to TRBJ2-7; D might be TRBD1 (6 bases). Germline V gene data show CDR1 as MDHEN and CDR2 as SYDVKM. The CDR3 is 17 amino acids. V was pared by 2 bases and J by 1 base, with 18 bases between. The CDR3 is CASSLAASRGRSYEQYF. The CDR3 DNA sequence: TGTGCCAGCAGTTTAGCCGCTAGCAGGGGAAGGTCCTACGAGCAGTACTTC.

V and J are TRBV25-1 and TRBJ1-3; 8 bases line up with TRBD1. J gave up 7 bases and V 4 bases, and 12 bases lay outside the gene matches. Per the germline V gene, CDR1 is MGHDK and CDR2 is SYGVNS. This CDR3 has 16 residues. DNA of the CDR3: TGTGCCAGCAGTGGACCCAGGGGGCGTGAGGTGAACACCATATATTTT. Residues: CASSGPRGREVNTIYF.

The gene calls are TRBV7-2 and TRBJ2-3; 11 nucleotides line up with TRBD2. This CDR3 has 15 amino acids. J was trimmed by 5 bases and V by 5 bases; bases with no gene match: 6. Germline CDR1 is SGHTA and CDR2 is FQGNSA. The CDR3 DNA follows: TGTGCCAGCAGCCTTAGCGGGGGGGCCTTAGATACGCAGTATTTT. Protein sequence: CASSLSGGALDTQYF.

This clone was detected only once. The rearrangement uses TRBV13 and TRBJ2-5; TRBD2 agrees at 14 bases. Trimming cost V 5 bases and J 2 bases; bases outside gene matches: 7. CDR1 PRHDT and CDR2 FYEKMQ come from the germline V gene (reference sequence). CDR3 size: 17 residues. CDR3: CASSREGLAGVQETQYF. CDR3 DNA sequence: TGTGCCAGCAGCAGAGAGGGACTAGCGGGGGTACAAGAGACCCAGTACTTC. The variable domain in full, completed from reference TRBV13 and TRBJ2-5, reads AAGVIQSPRHLIKEKRETATLKCYPIPRHDTVYWYQQGPGQDPQFLISFYEKMQSDKGSIPDRFSAQQFSDYHSELNMSSLELGDSALYFCASSREGLAGVQETQYFGPGTRLLVL.

The chain joins TRBV6-1 to TRBJ2-7, with D hard to call. Germline CDR1 and CDR2: MNHNS and SASEGT. This CDR3 comprises 11 residues. The V end lost 4 bases, the J end lost 3 bases, and 4 bases lay between the germline ends. CDR3 region: CASSVNYEQYF. The CDR3 coding sequence is TGTGCCAGCAGTGTAAACTACGAGCAGTACTTC.

The chain links TRBV14 to TRBJ1-2, with D uncertain. Trimming removed 4 bases from V and 2 bases from J, with 8 bases in between. The length of the CDR3 is 13 residues. The germline gives CDR1 SGHDN, CDR2 FVKESK. Here the CDR3 reads CASSPSRNYGYTF. In DNA, the CDR3 is TGTGCCAGCAGCCCGTCCAGGAACTATGGCTACACCTTC.

The V and J genes are TRBV2 and TRBJ1-4; D might be TRBD1 (5 bases). Germline V gene lookup returns CDR1 SNHLY and CDR2 FYNNEI. V lost 4 bases and J lost 5, with 14 bases in between. The CDR3 length is 15 residues. This chain's CDR3 is CASSGQLGSNEKLFF. In nucleotides, the CDR3 is TGTGCCAGCAGTGGACAGCTAGGATCGAATGAAAAACTGTTTTTT.

V usage is TRBV2 and J usage is TRBJ1-1, with D possibly matching TRBD1 (5 bases). The CDR3 consists of 13 residues. Looked up from germline, CDR1 is SNHLY and CDR2 is FYNNEI. The V gene lost 2 bases and the J gene lost 8 bases, with 12 bases spanning the gap. The CDR3 nucleotides are TGTGCCAGCAGTGAAAGGGCAGGGTGGGAAGCTTTCTTT. Its translation is CASSERAGWEAFF. Variable domain in full (rest from reference TRBV2 and TRBJ1-1): EPEVTQTPSHQVTQMGQEVILRCVPISNHLYFYWYRQILGQKVEFLVSFYNNEISEKSEIFDDQFSVERPDGSNFTLKIRSTKLEDSAMYFCASSERAGWEAFFGQGTRLTVV.

The chain joins TRBV4-2 to TRBJ1-4, with D perhaps TRBD1 (6 bases). This CDR3 is built from 16 residues. The germline V gene encodes CDR1 LGHNA and CDR2 YNFKEQ. V lost 5 bases to trimming and J lost 0 bases, with 13 bases between them. The CDR3 protein is CASSTHDRSTNEKLFF. In DNA, the CDR3 is TGTGCCAGCAGCACCCACGACAGGTCAACTAATGAAAAACTGTTTTTT.